This TCR beta chain was profiled in a study of shared clonotypes between healthy human individuals. This clone was picked up a small number of times. CDR1 is WNHNN, CDR2 SYGVQD, per germline (reference sequence). The V end lost 5 bases, the J end lost 7 bases, and 11 bases lay between the germline ends. The CDR3 covers 12 residues. Nashville, Tennessee was home to all donors, who were Caucasian adults. For every subset, genomic DNA was evenly distributed across several immunoSEQ plates. Method: immunoSEQ multiplex PCR; TCRdb's copy keeps in-frame clones and lacks some. The repertoire consists of some 1 million clones, with around four fifths occurring once and the leading ten covering 1.2% to 1.5%.

This clonotype was obtained from a man between 18 and 35 years old in good health. The chain combines TRBV10-1 with TRBJ1-1; D is unclear. The sequenced material came from memory CD4+ T cells sorted from blood. Noted subset: CD45RA-negative fraction. The CDR3 spells CASSQDGFEAFF. In DNA form, the CDR3 reads TGCGCCAGCAGTCAGGACGGATTTGAAGCTTTCTTT.